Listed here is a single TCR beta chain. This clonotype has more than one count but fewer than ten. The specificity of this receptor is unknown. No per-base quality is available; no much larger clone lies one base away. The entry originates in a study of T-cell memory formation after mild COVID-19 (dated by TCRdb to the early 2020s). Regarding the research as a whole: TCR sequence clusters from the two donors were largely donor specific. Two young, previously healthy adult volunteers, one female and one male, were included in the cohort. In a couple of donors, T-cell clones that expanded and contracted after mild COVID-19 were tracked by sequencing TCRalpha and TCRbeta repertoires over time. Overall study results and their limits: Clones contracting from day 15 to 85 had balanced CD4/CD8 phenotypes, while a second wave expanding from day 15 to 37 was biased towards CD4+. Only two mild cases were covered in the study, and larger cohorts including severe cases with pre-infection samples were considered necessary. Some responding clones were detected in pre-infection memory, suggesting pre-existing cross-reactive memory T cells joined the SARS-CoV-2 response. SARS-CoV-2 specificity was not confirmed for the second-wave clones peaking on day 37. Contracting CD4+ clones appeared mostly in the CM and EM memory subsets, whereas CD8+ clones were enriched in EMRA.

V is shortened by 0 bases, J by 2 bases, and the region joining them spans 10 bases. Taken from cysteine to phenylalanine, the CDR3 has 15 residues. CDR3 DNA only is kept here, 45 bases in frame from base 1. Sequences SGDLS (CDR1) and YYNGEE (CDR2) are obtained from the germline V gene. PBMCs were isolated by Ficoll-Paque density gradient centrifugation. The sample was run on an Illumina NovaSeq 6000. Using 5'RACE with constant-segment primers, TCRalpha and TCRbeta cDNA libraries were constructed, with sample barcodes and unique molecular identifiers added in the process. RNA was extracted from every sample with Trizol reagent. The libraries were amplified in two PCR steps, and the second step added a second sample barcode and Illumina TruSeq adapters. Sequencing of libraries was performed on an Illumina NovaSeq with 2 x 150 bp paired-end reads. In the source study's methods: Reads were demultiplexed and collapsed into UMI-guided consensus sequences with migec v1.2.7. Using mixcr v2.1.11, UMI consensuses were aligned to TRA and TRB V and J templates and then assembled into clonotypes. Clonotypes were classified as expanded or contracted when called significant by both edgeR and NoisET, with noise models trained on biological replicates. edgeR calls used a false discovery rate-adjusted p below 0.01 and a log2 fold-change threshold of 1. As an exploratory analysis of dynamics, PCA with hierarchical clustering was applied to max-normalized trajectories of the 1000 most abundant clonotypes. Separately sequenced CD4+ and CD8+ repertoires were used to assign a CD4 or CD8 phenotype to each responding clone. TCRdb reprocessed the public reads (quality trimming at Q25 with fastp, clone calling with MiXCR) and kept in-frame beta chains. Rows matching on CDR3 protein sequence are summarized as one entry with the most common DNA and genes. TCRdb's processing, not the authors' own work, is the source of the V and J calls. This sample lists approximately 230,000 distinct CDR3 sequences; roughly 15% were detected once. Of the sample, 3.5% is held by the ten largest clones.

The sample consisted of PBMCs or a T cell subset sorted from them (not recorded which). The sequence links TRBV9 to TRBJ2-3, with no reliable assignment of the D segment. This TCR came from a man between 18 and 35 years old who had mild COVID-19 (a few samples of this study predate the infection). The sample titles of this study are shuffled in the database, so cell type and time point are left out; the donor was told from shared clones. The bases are TGTGCCAGCAGCGTAGGCCCTGACCTCACAGATACGCAGTATTTT. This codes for CASSVGPDLTDTQYF.